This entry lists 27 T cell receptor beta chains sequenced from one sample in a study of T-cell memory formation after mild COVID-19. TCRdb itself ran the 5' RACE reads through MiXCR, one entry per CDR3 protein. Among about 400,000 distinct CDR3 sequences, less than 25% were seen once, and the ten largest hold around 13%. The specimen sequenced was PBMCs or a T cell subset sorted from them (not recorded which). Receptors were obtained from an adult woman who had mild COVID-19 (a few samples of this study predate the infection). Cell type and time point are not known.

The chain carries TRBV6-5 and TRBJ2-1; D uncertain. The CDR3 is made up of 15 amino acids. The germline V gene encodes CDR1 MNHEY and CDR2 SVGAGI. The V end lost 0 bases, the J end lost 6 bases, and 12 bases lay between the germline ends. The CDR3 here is CASSYSMWSGNEQFF. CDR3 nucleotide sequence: TGTGCCAGCAGTTACTCGATGTGGTCAGGCAATGAGCAGTTCTTC.

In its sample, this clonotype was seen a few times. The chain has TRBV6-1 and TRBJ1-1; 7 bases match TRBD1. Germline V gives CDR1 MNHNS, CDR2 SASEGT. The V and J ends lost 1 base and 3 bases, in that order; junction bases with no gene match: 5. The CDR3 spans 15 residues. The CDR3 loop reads CASSEGEGQYTEAFF. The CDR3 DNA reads TGTGCCAGCAGTGAAGGGGAGGGACAGTACACTGAAGCTTTCTTT.

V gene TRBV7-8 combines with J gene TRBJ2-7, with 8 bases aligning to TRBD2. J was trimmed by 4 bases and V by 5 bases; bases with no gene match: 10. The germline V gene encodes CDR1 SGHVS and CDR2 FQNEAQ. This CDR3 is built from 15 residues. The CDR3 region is CASSPRGSGEYEQYF. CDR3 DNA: TGTGCCAGCAGCCCTCGGGGTAGCGGGGAATACGAGCAGTACTTC. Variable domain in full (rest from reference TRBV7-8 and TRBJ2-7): GAGVSQSPRYKVAKRGQDVALRCDPISGHVSLFWYQQALGQGPEFLTYFQNEAQLDKSGLPSDRFFAERPEGSVSTLKIQRTQQEDSAVYLCASSPRGSGEYEQYFGPGTRLTVT.

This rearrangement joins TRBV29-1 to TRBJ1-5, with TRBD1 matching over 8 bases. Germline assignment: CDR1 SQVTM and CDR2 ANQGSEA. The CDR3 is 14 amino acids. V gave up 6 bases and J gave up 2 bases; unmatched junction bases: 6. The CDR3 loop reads CSVGTTGGNQPQHF. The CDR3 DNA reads TGCAGCGTCGGGACGACAGGGGGCAATCAGCCCCAGCATTTT.

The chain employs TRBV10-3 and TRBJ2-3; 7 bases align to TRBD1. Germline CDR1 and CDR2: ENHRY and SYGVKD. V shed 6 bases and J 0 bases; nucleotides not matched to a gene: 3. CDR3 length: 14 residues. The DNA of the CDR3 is TGTGCCATCAGGGGGGACAGAAGCACAGATACGCAGTATTTT. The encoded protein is CAIRGDRSTDTQYF.

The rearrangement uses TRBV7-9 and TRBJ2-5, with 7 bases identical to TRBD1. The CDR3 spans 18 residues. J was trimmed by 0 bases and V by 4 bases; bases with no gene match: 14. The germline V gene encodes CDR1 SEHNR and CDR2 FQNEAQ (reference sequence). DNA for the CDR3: TGTGCCAGCAGCTCCCCGAGCGCAGGGGGAAATAACCAAGAGACCCAGTACTTC. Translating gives CASSSPSAGGNNQETQYF.

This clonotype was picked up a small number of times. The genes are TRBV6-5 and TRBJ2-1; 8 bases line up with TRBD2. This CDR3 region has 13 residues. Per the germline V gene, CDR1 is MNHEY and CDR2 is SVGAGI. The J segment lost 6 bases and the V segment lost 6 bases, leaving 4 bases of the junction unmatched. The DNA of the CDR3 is TGTGCCAGCAGACCCGGACTAGCCAATGAGCAGTTCTTC. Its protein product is CASRPGLANEQFF.

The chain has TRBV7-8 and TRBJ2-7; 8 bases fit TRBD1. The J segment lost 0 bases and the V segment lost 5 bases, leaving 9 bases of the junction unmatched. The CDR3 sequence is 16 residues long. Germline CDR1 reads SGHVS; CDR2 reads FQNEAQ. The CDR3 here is CASSPRQGPSSYEQYF. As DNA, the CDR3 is TGTGCCAGCAGCCCCCGACAGGGGCCGAGCTCCTACGAGCAGTACTTC.

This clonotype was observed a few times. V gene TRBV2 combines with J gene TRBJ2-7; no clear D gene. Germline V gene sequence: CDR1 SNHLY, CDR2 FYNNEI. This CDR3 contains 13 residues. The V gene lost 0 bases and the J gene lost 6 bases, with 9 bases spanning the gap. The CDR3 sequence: CASSEAGVSEQYF. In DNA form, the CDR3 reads TGTGCCAGCAGTGAAGCCGGAGTATCCGAGCAGTACTTC.

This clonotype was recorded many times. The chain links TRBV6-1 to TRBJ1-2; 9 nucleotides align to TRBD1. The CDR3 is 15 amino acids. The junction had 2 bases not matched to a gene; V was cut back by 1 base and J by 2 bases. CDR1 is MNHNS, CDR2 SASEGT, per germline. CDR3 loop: CASSEGQGGNYGYTF. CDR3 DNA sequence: TGTGCCAGCAGTGAAGGACAGGGGGGGAACTATGGCTACACCTTC.

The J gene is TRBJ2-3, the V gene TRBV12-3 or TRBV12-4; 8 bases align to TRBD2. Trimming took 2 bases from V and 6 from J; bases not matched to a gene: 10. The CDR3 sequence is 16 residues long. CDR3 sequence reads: CASSLYPGRGFDTQYF. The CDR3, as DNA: TGTGCCAGCAGTTTATATCCCGGGAGGGGGTTCGATACGCAGTATTTT.

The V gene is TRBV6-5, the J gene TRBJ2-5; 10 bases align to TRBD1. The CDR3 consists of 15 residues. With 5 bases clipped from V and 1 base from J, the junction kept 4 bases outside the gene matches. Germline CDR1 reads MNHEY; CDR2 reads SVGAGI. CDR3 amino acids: CASSDRQGAQETQYF. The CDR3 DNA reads TGTGCCAGCAGTGATCGACAGGGGGCCCAAGAGACCCAGTACTTC.

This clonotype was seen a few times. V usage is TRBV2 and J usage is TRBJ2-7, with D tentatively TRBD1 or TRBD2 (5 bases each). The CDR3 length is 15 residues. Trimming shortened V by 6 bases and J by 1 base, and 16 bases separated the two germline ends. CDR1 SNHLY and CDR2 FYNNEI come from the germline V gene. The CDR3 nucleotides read TGTGCCAGCAGCCCCCCCGGGACGGTTTCCTACGAGCAGTACTTC. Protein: CASSPPGTVSYEQYF.

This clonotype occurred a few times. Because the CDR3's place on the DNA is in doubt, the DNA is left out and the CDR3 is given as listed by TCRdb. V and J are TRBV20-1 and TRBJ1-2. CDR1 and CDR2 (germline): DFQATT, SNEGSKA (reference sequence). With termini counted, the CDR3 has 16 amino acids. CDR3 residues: CSASVPDIISGYGYTF.

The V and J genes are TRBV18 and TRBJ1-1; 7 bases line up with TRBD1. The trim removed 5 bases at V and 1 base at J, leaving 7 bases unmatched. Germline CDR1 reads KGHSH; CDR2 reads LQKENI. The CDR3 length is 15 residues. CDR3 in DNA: TGTGCCAGCTCATTGGCGGGACAGTCGAACACTGAAGCTTTCTTT. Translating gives CASSLAGQSNTEAFF. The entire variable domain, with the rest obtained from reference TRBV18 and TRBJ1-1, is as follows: NAGVMQNPRHLVRRRGQEARLRCSPMKGHSHVYWYRQLPEEGLKFMVYLQKENIIDESGMPKERFSAEFPKEGPSILRIQQVVRGDSAAYFCASSLAGQSNTEAFFGQGTRLTVV.

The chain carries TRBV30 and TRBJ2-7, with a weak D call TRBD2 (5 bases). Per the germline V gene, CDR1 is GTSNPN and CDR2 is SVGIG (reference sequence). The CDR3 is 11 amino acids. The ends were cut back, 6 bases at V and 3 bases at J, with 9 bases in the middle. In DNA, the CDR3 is TGTGCCTGTCGGGAAATCTACGAGCAGTACTTC. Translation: CACREIYEQYF.

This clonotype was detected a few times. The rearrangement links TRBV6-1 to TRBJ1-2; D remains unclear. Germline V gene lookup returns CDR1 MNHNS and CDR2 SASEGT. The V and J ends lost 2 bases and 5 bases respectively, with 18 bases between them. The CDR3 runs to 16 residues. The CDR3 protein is CASSELVRESRYGYTF. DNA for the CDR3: TGTGCCAGCAGTGAACTGGTTAGAGAGTCACGGTATGGCTACACCTTC.

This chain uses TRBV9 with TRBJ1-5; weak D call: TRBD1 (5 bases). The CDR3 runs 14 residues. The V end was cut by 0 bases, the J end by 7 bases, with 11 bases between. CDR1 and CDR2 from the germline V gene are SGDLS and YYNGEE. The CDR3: CASSVADSGQPQHF. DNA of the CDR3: TGTGCCAGCAGCGTAGCTGACAGCGGCCAGCCCCAGCATTTT.

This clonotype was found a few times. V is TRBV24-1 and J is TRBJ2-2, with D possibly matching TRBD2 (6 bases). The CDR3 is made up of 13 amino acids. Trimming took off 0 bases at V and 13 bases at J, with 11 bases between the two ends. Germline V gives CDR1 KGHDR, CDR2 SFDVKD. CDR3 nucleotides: TGTGCCACCAGTGATTTGCGTTCGGAGGGGCTGTTTTTT. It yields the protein CATSDLRSEGLFF.

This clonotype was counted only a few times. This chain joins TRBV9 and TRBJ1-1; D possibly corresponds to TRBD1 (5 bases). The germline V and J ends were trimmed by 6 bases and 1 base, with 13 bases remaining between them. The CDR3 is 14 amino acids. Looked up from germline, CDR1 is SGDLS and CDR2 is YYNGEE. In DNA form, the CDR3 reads TGTGCCAGCACAAGACAGAGCGCGAACACTGAAGCTTTCTTT. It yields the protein CASTRQSANTEAFF. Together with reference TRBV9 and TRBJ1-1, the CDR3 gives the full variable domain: DSGVTQTPKHLITATGQRVTLRCSPRSGDLSVYWYQQSLDQGLQFLIQYYNGEERAKGNILERFSAQQFPDLHSELNLSSLELGDSALYFCASTRQSANTEAFFGQGTRLTVV.

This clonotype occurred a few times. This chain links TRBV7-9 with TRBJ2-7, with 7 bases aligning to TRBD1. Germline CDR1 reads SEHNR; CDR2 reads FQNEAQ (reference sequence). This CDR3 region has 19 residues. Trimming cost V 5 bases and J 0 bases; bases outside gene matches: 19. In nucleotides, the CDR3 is TGTGCCAGCAGCCGTAAACAAACCCGGGACAGCCCTGTCTCCTACGAGCAGTACTTC. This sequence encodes CASSRKQTRDSPVSYEQYF.

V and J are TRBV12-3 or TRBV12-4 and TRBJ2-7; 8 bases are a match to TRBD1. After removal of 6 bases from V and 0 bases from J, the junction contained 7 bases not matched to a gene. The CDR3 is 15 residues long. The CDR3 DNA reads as TGTGCCAGCAGACGGACAGGGTTTGGCTCCTACGAGCAGTACTTC. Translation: CASRRTGFGSYEQYF.

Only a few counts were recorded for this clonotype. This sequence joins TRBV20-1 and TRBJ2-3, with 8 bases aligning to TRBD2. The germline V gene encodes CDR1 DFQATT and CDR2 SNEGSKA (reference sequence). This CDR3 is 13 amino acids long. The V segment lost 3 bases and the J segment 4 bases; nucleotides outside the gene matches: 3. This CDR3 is CSARREEADTQYF. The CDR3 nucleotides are TGCAGTGCTAGGCGGGAGGAGGCAGATACGCAGTATTTT.

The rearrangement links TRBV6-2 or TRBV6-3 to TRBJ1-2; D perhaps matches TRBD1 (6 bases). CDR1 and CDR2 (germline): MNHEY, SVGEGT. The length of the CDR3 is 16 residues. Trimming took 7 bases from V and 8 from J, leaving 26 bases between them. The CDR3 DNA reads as TGTGCCAGCACTTCTCCTCGAGGGGGGACCCTTGACGGCTACACCTTC. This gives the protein CASTSPRGGTLDGYTF.

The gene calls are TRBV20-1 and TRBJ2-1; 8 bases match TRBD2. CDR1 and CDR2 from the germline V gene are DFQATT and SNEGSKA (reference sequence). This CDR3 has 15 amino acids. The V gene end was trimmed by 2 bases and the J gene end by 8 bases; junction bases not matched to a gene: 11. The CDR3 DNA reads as TGCAGTGCTAGATCGGGGGGGCTAGCGAAGGATGAGCAGTTCTTC. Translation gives CSARSGGLAKDEQFF.

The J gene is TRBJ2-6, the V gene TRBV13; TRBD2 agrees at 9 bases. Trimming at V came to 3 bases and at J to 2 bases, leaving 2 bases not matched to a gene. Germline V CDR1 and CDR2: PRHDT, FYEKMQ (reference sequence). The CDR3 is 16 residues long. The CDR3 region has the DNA TGTGCCAGCAGCTTTAAGCGGGGGGCTGGGGCCAACGTCCTGACTTTC. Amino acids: CASSFKRGAGANVLTF. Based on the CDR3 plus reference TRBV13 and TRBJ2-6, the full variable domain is AAGVIQSPRHLIKEKRETATLKCYPIPRHDTVYWYQQGPGQDPQFLISFYEKMQSDKGSIPDRFSAQQFSDYHSELNMSSLELGDSALYFCASSFKRGAGANVLTFGAGSRLTVL.

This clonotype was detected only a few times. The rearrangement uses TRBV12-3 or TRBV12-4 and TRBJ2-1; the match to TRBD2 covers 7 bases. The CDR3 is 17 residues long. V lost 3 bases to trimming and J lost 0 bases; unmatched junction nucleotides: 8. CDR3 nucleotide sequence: TGTGCCAGCAGTTTTTATGGACTAGTCAGCTCCTACAATGAGCAGTTCTTC. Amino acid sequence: CASSFYGLVSSYNEQFF.